Following are 13 T cell receptor beta chains from one sample sequenced in a study of blood T cell repertoires in COVID-19. Profiling relied on immunoSEQ multiplex PCR, and the TCRdb table lists in-frame clones only, not all of them. The sample consists of some 88,000 clones, 86% of them appearing once. Sequenced sample: peripheral blood. Every receptor here comes from a man aged 55 to 70 with acute or convalescent COVID-19.

This clone was seen only once. The V gene is TRBV27, the J gene TRBJ1-1; TRBD1 is a possible D gene (6 bases). CDR3 length: 17 residues. Deletions cut 2 bases from V and 1 base from J, with 17 bases between. The germline gives CDR1 MNHEY, CDR2 SMNVEV (reference sequence). Here the CDR3 DNA reads TGTGCCAGCAGTTTAAGGGGCGGGGGGCAGCGGAACACTGAAGCTTTCTTT. It specifies CASSLRGGGQRNTEAFF.

The chain joins TRBV7-6 to TRBJ2-3, with D possibly TRBD2 on 7 matching bases. CDR1 is SGHVS, CDR2 FNYEAQ, per germline. The V end was cut by 1 base, the J end by 0 bases, with 17 bases between. This CDR3 has 18 amino acids. The chain's CDR3 is CASSLGSEAGASTDTQYF. The CDR3 coding sequence is TGTGCCAGCAGCTTAGGGAGTGAGGCGGGGGCTAGCACAGATACGCAGTATTTT.

This clone was picked up one time. This rearrangement joins TRBV4-3 to TRBJ2-2; 7 nucleotides match TRBD2. CDR3 length equals 16 residues. The ends lost 2 bases at V and 2 bases at J; junction bases unmatched: 5. The germline V gene has CDR1 LGHNA and CDR2 YSLEER. The CDR3 sequence: CASSQRPSGNTGELFF. The CDR3 region has the DNA TGCGCCAGCAGCCAAAGGCCTAGCGGAAACACCGGGGAGCTGTTTTTT.

V gene TRBV19 combines with J gene TRBJ1-6, with D unclear. Trimming removed 6 bases from V and 5 bases from J, with 23 bases in between. The germline CDR1 and CDR2 sequences are LNHDA and SQIVND (reference sequence). CDR3 length: 18 amino acids. CDR3 in DNA: TGTGCCAGTAGACCCTTGGGCGCGAGTCTTTGGAATAATTCACCCCTCCACTTT. This translates into CASRPLGASLWNNSPLHF.

V usage is TRBV18 and J usage is TRBJ1-3; 7 nucleotides agree with TRBD1. Germline CDR1 is KGHSH and CDR2 is LQKENI. J was trimmed by 3 bases and V by 2 bases; bases with no gene match: 4. The length of the CDR3 is 15 residues. CDR3 sequence (DNA): TGTGCCAGCTCACCAAGACAGGGACTTGGAAACACCATATATTTT. Its translation is CASSPRQGLGNTIYF. The full variable domain, completed using reference TRBV18 and TRBJ1-3, is NAGVMQNPRHLVRRRGQEARLRCSPMKGHSHVYWYRQLPEEGLKFMVYLQKENIIDESGMPKERFSAEFPKEGPSILRIQQVVRGDSAAYFCASSPRQGLGNTIYFGEGSWLTVV.

CDR3 DNA sequence: TGCGCCAGCAGCTTGGAACCAGGGAGGAGCACAGATACGCAGTATTTT. This encodes CASSLEPGRSTDTQYF. The chain employs TRBV5-1 and TRBJ2-3; possibly TRBD2 for D (6 bases). Trimming removed 0 bases from V and 0 bases from J, with 11 bases in between. The CDR3 sequence is 16 residues long. Germline CDR1 reads SGHRS; CDR2 reads YFSETQ.

CDR3 amino acids: CASSLTGVGNTIYF. The CDR3 nucleotides are TGTGCCAGCAGTTTGACAGGGGTCGGAAACACCATATATTTT. This chain connects TRBV28 to TRBJ1-3; 8 bases map to TRBD1. The germline V gene has CDR1 MDHEN and CDR2 SYDVKM. The CDR3 extends over 14 amino acids. V shed 3 bases, J shed 4 bases, and the junction held 2 bases outside the gene matches. Combining the CDR3 with reference TRBV28 and TRBJ1-3 gives the whole variable domain DVKVTQSSRYLVKRTGEKVFLECVQDMDHENMFWYRQDPGLGLRLIYFSYDVKMKEKGDIPEGYSVSREKKERFSLILESASTNQTSMYLCASSLTGVGNTIYFGEGSWLTVV.

The V call is TRBV7-9, the J call TRBJ2-6; TRBD1 might be the D (6 bases). CDR1 SEHNR and CDR2 FQNEAQ come from the germline V gene (reference sequence). CDR3 length: 16 residues. V was trimmed by 6 bases and J by 0 bases, leaving 12 bases between them. Written as DNA, the CDR3 is TGTGCCAGCAGTCGACAGGTACCCTCTGGGGCCAACGTCCTGACTTTC. Amino acids: CASSRQVPSGANVLTF.

The chain recombines TRBV21-1 with TRBJ1-2; the DNA was not used to check the table's D call, TRBD1. TRBV21-1 is marked as a pseudogene. CDR3 size: 20 residues. The CDR3 loop reads CASSKPFSRQGAGVNYGYTF. As DNA, the CDR3 is TGTGCCAGCAGCAAACCCTTTTCTAGACAGGGGGCTGGGGTTAACTATGGCTACACCTTC.

This clone has more than one count but fewer than ten. The chain recombines TRBV30 with TRBJ1-6, with 10 bases lining up with TRBD1. With 5 bases clipped from V and 7 bases from J, the junction kept 8 bases outside the gene matches. Germline V CDR1 and CDR2: GTSNPN, SVGIG (reference sequence). The CDR3 is made up of 15 amino acids. CDR3 DNA: TGTGCCTGGGATGCCGGGACAGGGGACAATTCACCCCTCCACTTT. Its translation is CAWDAGTGDNSPLHF.

This chain connects TRBV19 to TRBJ1-6, with 7 bases matching TRBD1. Trimming cost V 5 bases and J 10 bases; bases outside gene matches: 11. In germline, CDR1 is LNHDA, CDR2 SQIVND (reference sequence). This CDR3 contains 15 residues. In DNA, the CDR3 is TGTGCCAGTAGTGTACCGGGACAGAGGCACTCACCCCTCCACTTT. Amino acids: CASSVPGQRHSPLHF. Filled out from reference TRBV19 and TRBJ1-6, the complete variable domain reads DGGITQSPKYLFRKEGQNVTLSCEQNLNHDAMYWYRQDPGQGLRLIYYSQIVNDFQKGDIAEGYSVSREKKESFPLTVTSAQKNPTAFYLCASSVPGQRHSPLHFGNGTRLTVT.

This chain connects TRBV2 to TRBJ1-2; the match to TRBD1 covers 7 bases. The CDR3 is 15 amino acids. Germline V lookup: CDR1 SNHLY, CDR2 FYNNEI. With V trimmed by 6 bases and J by 4 bases, 11 bases remained unmatched. CDR3 sequence reads: CASRANRGPGYGYTF. DNA for the CDR3: TGTGCCAGCAGGGCCAACAGGGGTCCTGGCTATGGCTACACCTTC. The full variable domain, rest sourced from reference TRBV2 and TRBJ1-2, is EPEVTQTPSHQVTQMGQEVILRCVPISNHLYFYWYRQILGQKVEFLVSFYNNEISEKSEIFDDQFSVERPDGSNFTLKIRSTKLEDSAMYFCASRANRGPGYGYTFGSGTRLTVV.

This chain joins TRBV7-2 and TRBJ2-3; TRBD2 matches at 12 bases. The trim removed 2 bases at V and 8 bases at J, leaving 8 bases unmatched. The CDR3 has 16 amino acids. Germline lookup yields CDR1 SGHTA and CDR2 FQGNSA. The CDR3 sequence is CASSLLSASGGVTQYF. The CDR3 DNA follows: TGTGCCAGCAGCTTACTTTCGGCTAGCGGGGGGGTTACGCAGTATTTT.